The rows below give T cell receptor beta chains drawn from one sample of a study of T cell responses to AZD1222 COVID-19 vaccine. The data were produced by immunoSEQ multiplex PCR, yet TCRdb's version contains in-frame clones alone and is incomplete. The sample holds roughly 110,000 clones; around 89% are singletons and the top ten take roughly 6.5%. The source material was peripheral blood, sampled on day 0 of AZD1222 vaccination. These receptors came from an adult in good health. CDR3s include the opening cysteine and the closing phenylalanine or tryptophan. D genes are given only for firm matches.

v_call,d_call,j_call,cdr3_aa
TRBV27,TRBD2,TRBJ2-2,CASSPGLAGGPTGELFF
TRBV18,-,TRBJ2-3,CASSPPSGTDTQYF
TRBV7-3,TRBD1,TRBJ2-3,CASSSIRSDGTGTVTDTQYF
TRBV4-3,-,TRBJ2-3,CASSSRLVGTDTQYF
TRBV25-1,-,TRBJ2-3,CASSDGGRRNTQYF
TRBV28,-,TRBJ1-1,CASSIWNTEAFF
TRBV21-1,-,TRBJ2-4,CARRTSKNIQYF
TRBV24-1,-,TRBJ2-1,CATSDPGPTSHNEQFF
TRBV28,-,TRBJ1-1,CASSLIARTHTEAFF
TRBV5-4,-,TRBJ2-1,CASSLRQGTGRAYNEQFF